The 5 T cell receptor beta chains listed next were all sequenced from one sample in a study of T-cell reconstitution after alpha-beta-depleted transplantation in children. Unique molecular identifiers were incorporated when the TCRbeta library was constructed. MiXCR, run by TCRdb on the PCR reads, gives a single entry per CDR3 protein. The table lists about 980,000 distinct CDR3 sequences, roughly 31% of them singletons, with about 28% in the top ten. Sequencing was performed on PBMCs, mostly from graft donor cells, taken 360 days after TCRalphabeta/CD19-depleted stem cell transplant. These receptors were taken from a boy younger than two who had a stem cell transplant for SCID, so the T cells may come from the graft donor.

V gene TRBV20-1 combines with J gene TRBJ1-1; D ambiguous. Germline assignment: CDR1 DFQATT and CDR2 SNEGSKA (reference sequence). The CDR3 runs to 13 residues. Deletions cut 6 bases from V and 1 base from J, with 12 bases between. CDR3 bases: TGCAGTGCGAGGGCGGTGAAGAACACTGAAGCTTTCTTT. Amino acids: CSARAVKNTEAFF.

This clonotype has ten or more counts. The V call is TRBV4-1, the J call TRBJ1-1, with D tentatively TRBD1 (6 bases). The germline V and J ends were trimmed by 4 bases and 4 bases, with 16 bases remaining between them. This CDR3 has 15 amino acids. Germline V gene sequence: CDR1 MGHRA, CDR2 YSYEKL. The CDR3 DNA follows: TGCGCCAGCAGCCCCTCAACAGGGTGGGGCACTGAAGCTTTCTTT. Its translation: CASSPSTGWGTEAFF.

The gene calls are TRBV12-3 or TRBV12-4 and TRBJ2-7, with a weak D call TRBD1 (6 bases). V was cut by 5 bases and J by 2 bases, with 13 bases left in between. This CDR3 is 14 amino acids long. CDR3 DNA sequence: TGTGCCAGCAGTCCCCGGACAGTAGCCTACGAGCAGTACTTC. Translating it yields CASSPRTVAYEQYF.

Only a few counts were recorded for this clonotype. This rearrangement joins TRBV2 to TRBJ2-3; D may be TRBD2 (6 bases). Germline-derived CDR1 and CDR2 are SNHLY and FYNNEI. The CDR3 contains 15 residues. The V and J ends lost 2 bases and 0 bases respectively, with 9 bases between them. CDR3 sequence: CASSEQRVSTDTQYF. CDR3 nucleotides: TGTGCCAGCAGTGAACAGCGGGTGAGCACAGATACGCAGTATTTT.

The J gene is TRBJ2-5, the V gene TRBV5-1, with TRBD1 identical over 7 bases. The germline V gene has CDR1 SGHRS and CDR2 YFSETQ. The CDR3 spans 16 residues. The junction had 9 bases not matched to a gene; V was cut back by 1 base and J by 3 bases. The CDR3 is CASSLWGGQVKETQYF. CDR3 nucleotides: TGCGCCAGCAGCTTGTGGGGCGGACAGGTTAAAGAGACCCAGTACTTC.